A single sample gave rise to the 25 T cell receptor beta chains below, sequenced in a study of graft-versus-host responses after intestinal transplantation. Profiled with immunoSEQ multiplex PCR; TCRdb holds only in-frame clones, not every one. The sample yields roughly 56,000 clones, 90% to 95% seen once. Sequenced here: PBMCs, sampled about 120 days after intestinal transplantation. These receptors were obtained from a human patient who received an intestinal transplant, so some T cells may come from the graft donor.

The chain recombines TRBV11-2 with TRBJ1-2, with 7 bases aligning to TRBD1. This CDR3 comprises 14 residues. V was pared by 5 bases and J by 9 bases, with 12 bases of the junction left unmatched. CDR1 is SGHAT and CDR2 is FQNNGV in the germline V gene. The chain's CDR3 is CASSPWDSSMRYTF. CDR3 DNA: TGTGCCAGCAGCCCTTGGGACAGTTCTATGCGCTACACCTTC.

V and J are TRBV6-5 and TRBJ2-7, with 9 bases fitting TRBD1. CDR3 length: 15 residues. Germline CDR1 is MNHEY and CDR2 is SVGAGI. The V gene end was trimmed by 2 bases and the J gene end by 2 bases; junction bases not matched to a gene: 4. The CDR3 DNA reads TGTGCCAGCAGTTACGACGGGACAGGGACCTACGAGCAGTACTTC. This encodes CASSYDGTGTYEQYF.

V is TRBV27 and J is TRBJ2-7, with TRBD2 matching 9 bases. Looked up from germline, CDR1 is MNHEY and CDR2 is SMNVEV (reference sequence). The CDR3 is made up of 15 amino acids. Trimming cost V 3 bases and J 3 bases; bases outside gene matches: 6. The CDR3 spells CASSLWLAGLYEQYF. The CDR3 DNA follows: TGTGCCAGCAGTTTGTGGCTAGCGGGGCTCTACGAGCAGTACTTC.

The genes are TRBV28 and TRBJ2-1; D remains ambiguous. Trimming took off 2 bases at V and 6 bases at J, with 5 bases between the two ends. This CDR3 is 12 amino acids long. Germline V gene sequence: CDR1 MDHEN, CDR2 SYDVKM. The CDR3 here is CASSLLSNEQFF. In DNA, the CDR3 is TGTGCCAGCAGTTTACTATCCAATGAGCAGTTCTTC.

The rearrangement links TRBV19 to TRBJ2-1, with D tentatively TRBD1 (5 bases). The CDR3 has 16 amino acids. CDR1 and CDR2 (germline): LNHDA, SQIVND (reference sequence). V lost 0 bases and J 7 bases, leaving 16 bases between the germline ends. This chain's CDR3 is CASSIEPGRPKNEQFF. CDR3 in DNA: TGTGCCAGTAGTATAGAACCAGGGCGCCCTAAAAATGAGCAGTTCTTC.

This chain links TRBV7-6 with TRBJ2-7; 8 bases map to TRBD1. The germline V gene has CDR1 SGHVS and CDR2 FNYEAQ. Germline trimming cut 5 bases from V and 2 bases from J; bases unmatched to any gene: 8. This CDR3 is built from 15 residues. The CDR3 nucleotides are TGTGCCAGCAGCCCTCGGGACAGGTCCCCCTACGAGCAGTACTTC. Translation: CASSPRDRSPYEQYF.

The V gene is TRBV30, the J gene TRBJ2-3; 9 bases are a match to TRBD2. This CDR3 is built from 15 residues. Germline V lookup: CDR1 GTSNPN, CDR2 SVGIG (reference sequence). J lost 2 bases, V lost 5 bases, and 8 bases had no gene match. In DNA, the CDR3 is TGTGCCTGGGTGGGGACTAGCCCCGTCACAGATACGCAGTATTTT. This codes for CAWVGTSPVTDTQYF.

This rearrangement joins TRBV9 to TRBJ2-7; 7 nucleotides agree with TRBD1. Germline assignment: CDR1 SGDLS and CDR2 YYNGEE. V shed 6 bases and J 2 bases; nucleotides not matched to a gene: 11. This CDR3 contains 15 residues. Here the CDR3 reads CASTYRGPEPYEQYF. The CDR3 nucleotides read TGTGCCAGCACCTACAGGGGCCCCGAGCCCTACGAGCAGTACTTC.

This chain uses TRBV6-5 with TRBJ2-7; D gene uncertain. In germline, CDR1 is MNHEY, CDR2 SVGAGI. The V end was cut by 8 bases, the J end by 6 bases, with 17 bases between. The CDR3 is 13 residues long. The DNA for the CDR3 is TGTGCCAGCGGGCCCCTTTATAACGGCGAGCAGTACTTC. Protein: CASGPLYNGEQYF.

The chain combines TRBV7-6 with TRBJ2-7, with D hard to call. The V gene lost 5 bases and the J gene lost 5 bases, with 16 bases spanning the gap. Germline V CDR1 and CDR2: SGHVS, FNYEAQ. The length of the CDR3 is 14 residues. The CDR3 region has the DNA TGTGCCAGCAGCCCGCCGGACCCGGGCGACGAGCAGTACTTC. Amino acids: CASSPPDPGDEQYF.

The chain links TRBV27 to TRBJ1-1, with 8 nucleotides matching TRBD1. The length of the CDR3 is 16 residues. Trimming took 5 bases from V and 5 from J; bases not matched to a gene: 13. CDR1 and CDR2 from the germline V gene are MNHEY and SMNVEV (reference sequence). This chain's CDR3 is CASSPPPRQGWTEAFF. The CDR3 bases are TGTGCCAGCAGTCCCCCTCCGCGACAGGGGTGGACTGAAGCTTTCTTT.

The genes are TRBV4-1 and TRBJ1-2; D call uncertain. Germline loops: CDR1 MGHRA, CDR2 YSYEKL. Trimming shortened V by 0 bases and J by 5 bases, and 13 bases separated the two germline ends. CDR3 length: 15 amino acids. The CDR3, as DNA: TGCGCCAGCAGCCAAGACGCGGGGAGTTTATATGGCTACACCTTC. Translation gives CASSQDAGSLYGYTF.

The chain has TRBV28 and TRBJ2-5; TRBD2 might be the D (6 bases). CDR3 length: 19 amino acids. The germline V gene has CDR1 MDHEN and CDR2 SYDVKM. Between the trimmed V and J ends, which lost 6 bases and 2 bases, there was a span of 28 bases. The CDR3 DNA is TGTGCCAGCAGGCCCCGGGGTGCTAGCGACGGCTCCAAGCAAGAGACCCAGTACTTC. Residues: CASRPRGASDGSKQETQYF.

This clone was recorded only once. The genes are TRBV7-8 and TRBJ2-1; D gene unclear. The germline V and J ends were trimmed by 0 bases and 3 bases, with 6 bases remaining between them. CDR3 length equals 14 residues. Germline V lookup: CDR1 SGHVS, CDR2 FQNEAQ. Here the CDR3 DNA reads TGTGCCAGCAGCTTAGCAGGGATCTACAATGAGCAGTTCTTC. It encodes CASSLAGIYNEQFF.

The gene calls are TRBV12-5 and TRBJ1-1; the D gene is possibly TRBD1 (6 bases). In germline, CDR1 is LGHNT, CDR2 FRNRAP. V lost 6 bases and J lost 4, with 12 bases in between. The length of the CDR3 is 13 residues. Written as DNA, the CDR3 is TGTGCTAGTGGCCCGGGGGGCGGCACTGAAGCTTTCTTT. This sequence encodes CASGPGGGTEAFF.

For this clone: Other nucleotide sequences from this sample produce the same CDR3. The chain employs TRBV5-1 and TRBJ2-5; 11 positions agree with TRBD2. The CDR3 runs 14 residues. The ends lost 4 bases at V and 5 bases at J; junction bases unmatched: 4. Per germline, CDR1 SGHRS and CDR2 YFSETQ. The CDR3 DNA reads TGCGCCAGCAGCCCGGGACTAGCGGAGGAGACCCAGTACTTC. Translating it yields CASSPGLAEETQYF.

The chain uses TRBV28 and TRBJ1-1, with TRBD1 as a possible D gene (6 bases). This CDR3 comprises 15 residues. V lost 3 bases and J lost 5, with 16 bases in between. Germline CDR1 reads MDHEN; CDR2 reads SYDVKM. The CDR3 region has the DNA TGTGCCAGCAGTTTGCGGGGGGGGCCACGGACTGAAGCTTTCTTT. Protein sequence: CASSLRGGPRTEAFF.

CDR3 sequence reads: CASSLTGKNTGELFF. CDR3 in DNA: TGCGCCAGCAGCCTGACGGGAAAGAACACCGGGGAGCTGTTTTTT. The chain combines TRBV5-1 with TRBJ2-2; TRBD2 might be the D (5 bases). This CDR3 is built from 15 residues. V was pared by 4 bases and J by 1 base, with 11 bases between. Germline-derived CDR1 and CDR2 are SGHRS and YFSETQ.

Points on this clone: One end of the junction varies from germline; a read error may be responsible. This chain joins TRBV12-5 and TRBJ2-3, with D possibly called TRBD1 or TRBD2 (5 bases each). Germline CDR1 LGHNT, CDR2 FRNRAP. CDR3 length equals 15 residues. CDR3 amino acids: CASRFWGLGTDTQYF. The CDR3 bases are TGTGCTAGTCGTTTCTGGGGGTTAGGCACAGATACGCAGTATTTT.

V usage is TRBV5-4 and J usage is TRBJ1-4; TRBD1 is a possible D gene (5 bases). The CDR3 sequence is 15 residues long. Deletions cut 3 bases from V and 2 bases from J, with 11 bases between. CDR1 is SGHNT and CDR2 is YYREEE in the germline V gene (reference sequence). In nucleotides, the CDR3 is TGTGCCAGCAGCTCGCAGGGTACGACTAATGAAAAACTGTTTTTT. This gives the protein CASSSQGTTNEKLFF.

The chain carries TRBV6-6 and TRBJ1-1, with a possible D match to TRBD1 (5 bases). Trimming removed 5 bases at V and 0 bases at J, with 10 bases between. Germline CDR1 and CDR2: MNHNY and SVGAGI (reference sequence). The CDR3 length is 14 residues. This CDR3 is CASSRTPMNTEAFF. The CDR3 coding sequence is TGTGCCAGCAGTCGGACACCAATGAACACTGAAGCTTTCTTT.

V is TRBV7-2 and J is TRBJ2-1; D is perhaps TRBD1 or TRBD2 (5 bases each). The V end was cut by 8 bases, the J end by 6 bases, with 17 bases between. CDR3 length equals 14 residues. Germline V gene lookup returns CDR1 SGHTA and CDR2 FQGNSA. CDR3 bases: TGTGCCAGCGGATTTTTAGTGAGGGGCAATGAGCAGTTCTTC. Its protein product is CASGFLVRGNEQFF.

This clone was counted once. The chain is built from TRBV10-3 and TRBJ2-7; the D gene is possibly TRBD2 (6 bases). The CDR3 covers 13 residues. CDR1 and CDR2 from the germline V gene are ENHRY and SYGVKD. V gave up 4 bases and J gave up 2 bases, with 9 bases separating them. In DNA form, the CDR3 reads TGTGCCATCAGTGGAGGCGGGGCCTACGAGCAGTACTTC. It specifies CAISGGGAYEQYF.

This chain connects TRBV2 to TRBJ2-1, with 12 bases matching TRBD1. The J segment lost 5 bases and the V segment lost 2 bases, leaving 4 bases of the junction unmatched. Germline CDR1 is SNHLY and CDR2 is FYNNEI. The CDR3 length is 16 residues. In nucleotides, the CDR3 is TGTGCCAGCAGTGAAATGGGACAGGGGGCGGACAATGAGCAGTTCTTC. This codes for CASSEMGQGADNEQFF.

The sample holds a few counts of this clone. V usage is TRBV18 and J usage is TRBJ1-2, with unresolved D. Deletions cut 3 bases from V and 8 bases from J, with 16 bases between. CDR1 and CDR2 (germline): KGHSH, LQKENI. The length of the CDR3 is 14 residues. The CDR3 loop is CASSPKDQNWGYTF. The CDR3 DNA is TGTGCCAGCTCACCCAAGGACCAAAACTGGGGCTACACCTTC.